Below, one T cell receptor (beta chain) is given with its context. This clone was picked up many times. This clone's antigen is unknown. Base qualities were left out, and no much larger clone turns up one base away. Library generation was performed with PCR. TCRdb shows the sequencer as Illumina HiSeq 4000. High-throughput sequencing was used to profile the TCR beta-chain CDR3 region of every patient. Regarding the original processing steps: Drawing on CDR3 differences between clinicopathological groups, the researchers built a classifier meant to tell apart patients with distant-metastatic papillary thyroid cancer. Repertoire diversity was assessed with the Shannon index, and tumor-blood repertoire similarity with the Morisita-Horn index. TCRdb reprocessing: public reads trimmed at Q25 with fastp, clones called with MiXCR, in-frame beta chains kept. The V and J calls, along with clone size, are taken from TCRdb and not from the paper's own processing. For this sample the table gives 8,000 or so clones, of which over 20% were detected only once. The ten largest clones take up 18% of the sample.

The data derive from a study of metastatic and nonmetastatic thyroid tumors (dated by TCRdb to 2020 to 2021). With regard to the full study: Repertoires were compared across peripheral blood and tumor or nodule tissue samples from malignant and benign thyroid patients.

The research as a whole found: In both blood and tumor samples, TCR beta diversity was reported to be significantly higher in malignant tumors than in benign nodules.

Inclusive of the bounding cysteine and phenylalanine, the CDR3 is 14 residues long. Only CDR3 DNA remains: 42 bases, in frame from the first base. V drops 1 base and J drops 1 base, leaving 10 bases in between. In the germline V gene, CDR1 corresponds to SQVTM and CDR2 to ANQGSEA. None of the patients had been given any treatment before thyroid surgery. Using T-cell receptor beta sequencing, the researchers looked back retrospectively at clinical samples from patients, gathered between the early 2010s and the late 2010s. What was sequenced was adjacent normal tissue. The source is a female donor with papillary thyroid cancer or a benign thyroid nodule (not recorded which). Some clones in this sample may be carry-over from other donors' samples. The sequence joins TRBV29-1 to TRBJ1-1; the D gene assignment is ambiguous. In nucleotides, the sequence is TGCAGCGTTGAAGTTGGTCTCCCGAACACTGAAGCTTTCTTT. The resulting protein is CSVEVGLPNTEAFF. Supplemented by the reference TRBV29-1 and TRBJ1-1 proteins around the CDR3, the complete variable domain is SAVISQKPSRDICQRGTSLTIQCQVDSQVTMMFWYRQQPGQSLTLIATANQGSEATYESGFVIDKFPISRPNLTFSTLTVSNMSPEDSSIYLCSVEVGLPNTEAFFGQGTRLTVV.